Presented here are 5 T cell receptor beta chains from one specimen sequenced in a study of identifying expanded T cells in peripheral blood. Data came from immunoSEQ multiplex PCR; TCRdb stores just in-frame clones and leaves some out. The table has some 100,000 clones, about 87% seen once. Sequenced material: blood. These receptors were obtained from a person aged 18 to 75 in good health.

The chain joins TRBV15 to TRBJ2-7; maybe TRBD2 (6 bases). The V end lost 2 bases, the J end lost 3 bases, and 14 bases lay between the germline ends. The CDR3 has 15 amino acids. CDR1 is LNHNV and CDR2 is YYDKDF in the germline V gene (reference sequence). The CDR3 region has the DNA TGTGCCACCAGCAGAACCGGGACTCGAAACTACGAGCAGTACTTC. It translates to CATSRTGTRNYEQYF.

For the CDR3, the DNA is TGTGCCAGTAGCTCGACAGGGACTCAGCCCCAGCATTTT. It is translated as CASSSTGTQPQHF. The genes are TRBV19 and TRBJ1-5, with 7 nucleotides matching TRBD1. This CDR3 spans 13 amino acids. The V segment lost 6 bases and the J segment 6 bases; nucleotides outside the gene matches: 5. The germline V gene encodes CDR1 LNHDA and CDR2 SQIVND (reference sequence).

This chain joins TRBV11-2 and TRBJ1-6; 7 bases line up with TRBD1. Unmatched junction bases numbered 7, after V lost 5 bases and J lost 6 bases. CDR1 SGHAT and CDR2 FQNNGV come from the germline V gene. The CDR3 consists of 15 residues. Written as DNA, the CDR3 is TGTGCCAGCAGCCGGGGGACAGCTGGTAATTCACCCCTCCACTTT. Amino acid sequence: CASSRGTAGNSPLHF.

The genes are TRBV9 and TRBJ2-3; D remains ambiguous. CDR1 and CDR2 from the germline V gene are SGDLS and YYNGEE. The CDR3 is made up of 14 amino acids. Trimming stripped 0 bases from V and 0 bases from J, with 5 bases between. CDR3 nucleotide sequence: TGTGCCAGCAGCGTAGCACCGAGCACAGATACGCAGTATTTT. Protein sequence: CASSVAPSTDTQYF.

The chain recombines TRBV15 with TRBJ2-1; D gene unclear. This CDR3 contains 13 residues. The germline gives CDR1 LNHNV, CDR2 YYDKDF (reference sequence). The V gene lost 0 bases and the J gene lost 5 bases, with 5 bases spanning the gap. The CDR3 DNA follows: TGTGCCACCAGCAGAGACAGTGACAATGAGCAGTTCTTC. Translating gives CATSRDSDNEQFF.